The clone carrying this T cell receptor (beta chain) was seen at least ten times. This sample is part of a study of early T cells in non-severe SARS-CoV-2 infection. CDR3 length: 14 amino acids. The germline V gene has CDR1 MGHDK and CDR2 SYGVNS. The V end lost 4 bases, the J end lost 0 bases, and 7 bases lay between the germline ends. Each cDNA molecule carried a unique molecular identifier. MiXCR, run by TCRdb on the 5' RACE reads, gives a single entry per CDR3 protein. The sample carries around 57,000 distinct CDR3 sequences, approximately 12% recorded once. Sequencing was performed on whole blood. The rearrangement uses TRBV25-1 and TRBJ1-5; weak D call: TRBD1 (5 bases). The source of this sequence is an adult who was a healthcare worker with PCR-confirmed SARS-CoV-2 infection or an uninfected control (not recorded which). CDR3 sequence: CASSGGDSNQPQHF. The CDR3 DNA is TGTGCCAGCAGTGGGGGGGATAGCAATCAGCCCCAGCATTTT.